Included here is one T cell receptor beta chain sequence, with context. The data derive from a study of blood T cells in healthy people across ages. Study-level information: Template switching caught about one barcoded beta molecule for each two T cells.

The CDR3 has 14 amino acids. The germline gives CDR1 MGHDK, CDR2 SYGVNS. J lost 10 bases, V lost 4 bases, and 5 bases had no gene match. The sample, about 9.7 milliliters of peripheral blood, was drawn from each donor. A sample-barcoded 5' primer and a J-beta primer mix were used in a second PCR of roughly 7 to 11 cycles. A template-switch adaptor with 12 random nucleotides tagged each cDNA molecule. TCRdb re-analysed the 5' RACE reads in MiXCR, keeping a single row per CDR3 protein. The sample holds 1.2 million to 1.5 million distinct CDR3 sequences, approximately 59% seen once. This chain joins TRBV25-1 and TRBJ1-6; the match to TRBD1 covers 9 bases. This TCR was sampled from a man younger than 35 in good health. Sequences were obtained from blood. The CDR3 bases are TGTGCCAGCAGTGGGACAGGGGACACCTCACCCCTCCACTTT. It yields the protein CASSGTGDTSPLHF.